These T cell receptor beta chains were read from a single sample in a study of human T cells and chemical hapten exposure. TCRdb re-analysed the RACE reads in MiXCR, keeping a single row per CDR3 protein. Of roughly 380,000 distinct CDR3 sequences in the sample, 4.5% to 6% were seen once. This sample comprised whole blood, obtained in connection with sensitization to the hapten diphenylcyclopropenone (DPC). These receptors originate from a woman aged 45-65 years with alopecia areata. Some clones in this sample may be carry-over from other donors' samples. CDR3s include the opening cysteine and the closing phenylalanine or tryptophan. D genes are given only for firm matches. Not every row has a clone size; where given, it reads once, few, many or a size class.

d_call,j_call,v_call,clone_size,cdr3_nt,cdr3_aa
-,TRBJ1-2,TRBV30,many,TGTGCCTGGAGTCCCCCCCCACGCAAGAACTATGGCTACACCTTC,CAWSPPPRKNYGYTF
-,TRBJ1-4,TRBV9,-,TGTGCCAGCAGCGCCCGACAGAGCCCGGATGAAAAACTGTTTTTT,CASSARQSPDEKLFF
-,TRBJ1-2,TRBV3-1,few,TGTGCCAGCAGTAGTGCAGGGTTCCATGGCTACACCTTC,CASSSAGFHGYTF
-,TRBJ1-5,TRBV5-1,many,TGCGCCAGCAGCCCGAGAACAGGGCCCCCTTGGCCCCAGCATTTT,CASSPRTGPPWPQHF
-,TRBJ1-2,TRBV5-1,-,TGCGCCAGCAGCCTACGGACGGCTAACTATGGCTACACCTTC,CASSLRTANYGYTF
-,TRBJ1-1,TRBV15,many,TGTGCCACCAGCAGAAGAGACAGAGGGGGGGAAGCTTTCTTT,CATSRRDRGGEAFF
-,TRBJ1-4,TRBV5-1,many,TGCGCCAGCAGCTTGGATACGGCAGTCAAGAATGAAAAACTGTTTTTT,CASSLDTAVKNEKLFF
TRBD1,TRBJ1-2,TRBV20-1,-,TGCAGTGCTAGAACAACAGGGGGCCATGGCTACACCTTC,CSARTTGGHGYTF
-,TRBJ2-7,TRBV16,many,TGTGCCAGCAGCCAATTGGACACTACGATGGGGCAACGGTTC,CASSQLDTTMGQRF
-,TRBJ1-1,TRBV7-8,few,TGTGCCAGCAGCAACGGCGCGAACACTGAAGCTTTCTTT,CASSNGANTEAFF
-,TRBJ2-3,TRBV24-1,many,TGTGCCACCAGTGATAATGGACCGGGTAAAAATACGCAGTATTTT,CATSDNGPGKNTQYF
-,TRBJ2-3,TRBV18,few,TGTGCCAGCTCCGACCTGGGAGCGGGCAGCACAGATACGCAGTATTTT,CASSDLGAGSTDTQYF
-,TRBJ1-1,TRBV6-5,many,TGTGCCAGCAGTCCGCAGGGGTTTACTGAAGCTTTCTTT,CASSPQGFTEAFF
-,TRBJ1-5,TRBV27,few,TGTGCCAGCAGTTTGAACACCGGGACTCAGCCCCAGCATTTT,CASSLNTGTQPQHF
TRBD2,TRBJ2-7,TRBV28,-,TGTGCCAGCAGTTCAGCGGGAACCCCCGAGCAGTACTTC,CASSSAGTPEQYF
-,TRBJ2-3,TRBV9,many,TGTGCCAGCAGCGTAGAAGGTAGCCAAGATACGCAGTATTTT,CASSVEGSQDTQYF
-,TRBJ2-3,TRBV11-2,-,TGTGCCAGCAGCTTGGCGGGACTTAGCACAGATACGCAGTATTTT,CASSLAGLSTDTQYF
TRBD1,TRBJ1-6,TRBV5-1,-,TGCGCCAGCAGCATGGGACAGGGCTCTTCACCCCTCCACTTT,CASSMGQGSSPLHF
-,TRBJ2-3,TRBV5-6,-,TGTGCCAGCAGCTTTGGGGGCCCAGCGCAGTATTTT,CASSFGGPAQYF
-,TRBJ2-6,TRBV6-1,few,TGTGCCAGCAGTGGTGGGGGGACCTCTGGGGCCAACGTCCTGACTTTC,CASSGGGTSGANVLTF
TRBD2,TRBJ2-7,TRBV24-1,-,TGTGCCACCTGGGGGGGGAACAGCGTAGCTTCCTACGAGCAGTACTTC,CATWGGNSVASYEQYF
-,TRBJ1-1,TRBV6-5,many,TGTGCCAGCAGTTACTCGCAGAGGGCGAACACTGAAGCTTTCTTT,CASSYSQRANTEAFF
TRBD1,TRBJ1-2,TRBV29-1,few,TGCAGCGTCCTTTCCGGACAGGGAGCTTATGGCTACACCTTC,CSVLSGQGAYGYTF
TRBD1,TRBJ2-1,TRBV5-4,-,TGTGCCAGCAGCTTGGGGGGGACAGGGGTCAGCAATGAGCAGTTCTTC,CASSLGGTGVSNEQFF
-,TRBJ2-2,TRBV12-3/TRBV12-4,-,TGTGCCAGCAGTTTAAGACAGGCGAACACCGGGGAGCTGTTTTTT,CASSLRQANTGELFF
TRBD2,TRBJ2-3,TRBV5-1,many,TGCGCCAGCAGCTCGACCGGACTAGCGGGGGGACCCTCCACAGATACGCAGTATTTT,CASSSTGLAGGPSTDTQYF
-,TRBJ2-3,TRBV9,-,TGTGCCAGCAGCGTAGAAAGGGCGCACCGGGATACGCAGTATTTT,CASSVERAHRDTQYF
-,TRBJ1-1,TRBV12-5,many,TGTGCTAGTGGTTTTCGGAGGGAAGCTTTCTTT,CASGFRREAFF
-,TRBJ2-5,TRBV5-5,few,TGTGCCAGCAGCTTCGGCAGCGGACGAGTCCAAGAGACCCAGTACTTC,CASSFGSGRVQETQYF
-,TRBJ1-4,TRBV7-6,-,TGTGCCAGCAGCCCCGAGGATGAAAAACTGTTTTTT,CASSPEDEKLFF
TRBD2,TRBJ2-2,TRBV29-1,many,TGCAGCGCCGGGGGGGCGGCCGGGGAGCTGTTTTTT,CSAGGAAGELFF
-,TRBJ1-2,TRBV6-5,many,TGTGCCAGCAGTTACTTCACAGGGTCGGGAGGCTACACCTTC,CASSYFTGSGGYTF
TRBD1,TRBJ2-3,TRBV9,few,TGTGCCAGCAGCGCGGGACAGCTCGCTAGCACAGATACGCAGTATTTT,CASSAGQLASTDTQYF
-,TRBJ1-4,TRBV3-1,-,TGTGCCAGCAGCCAACAGGGGTTTGCTAATGAAAAACTGTTTTTT,CASSQQGFANEKLFF
-,TRBJ2-1,TRBV12-3/TRBV12-4,-,TGTGCCAGCAGCCCAACCGTAGGGGATGAGCAGTTCTTC,CASSPTVGDEQFF
-,TRBJ1-6,TRBV7-9,many,TGTGCCAGCAGCTTAGCGGGGGGTTATAATTCACCCCTCCACTTT,CASSLAGGYNSPLHF
-,TRBJ2-1,TRBV9,few,TGTGCCAGCAGCGTATCAGGGGTAGGCTACAATGAGCAGTTCTTC,CASSVSGVGYNEQFF
TRBD2,TRBJ2-7,TRBV20-1,few,TGCAGTGCTAGAGATTCAGCGGGGTCCCCCTACGAGCAGTACTTC,CSARDSAGSPYEQYF
-,TRBJ2-3,TRBV11-2,-,TGTGCCAGCAGCCCCGTGGGGGGGGCCCCAGATACGCAGTATTTT,CASSPVGGAPDTQYF
TRBD2,TRBJ2-5,TRBV18,few,TGTGCCAGCTCAAACGTCCTAGCGGGACTACAAGAGACCCAGTACTTC,CASSNVLAGLQETQYF
-,TRBJ1-1,TRBV10-2,few,TGCGCCAGCATGAAGGGCACTGAAGCTTTCTTT,CASMKGTEAFF
-,TRBJ2-5,TRBV10-3,-,TGTGCCATCAGTGGGGGGGAAGAGACCCAGTACTTC,CAISGGEETQYF
-,TRBJ2-3,TRBV15,-,TGTGCCACCAGCCGCGGGACAGCGACAGATACGCAGTATTTT,CATSRGTATDTQYF
-,TRBJ1-5,TRBV6-6,few,TGTGCCAGCAGCCCGACACATAATCAGCCCCAGCATTTT,CASSPTHNQPQHF
-,TRBJ1-5,TRBV15,many,TGTGCCACCAGCAGAGACAGGTTAAATCAGCCCCAGCATTTT,CATSRDRLNQPQHF
-,TRBJ1-4,TRBV13,-,TGTGCCAGCAGCTTAAGACGGGGTTCGGAAAAACTGTTTTTT,CASSLRRGSEKLFF
TRBD2,TRBJ2-3,TRBV7-8,many,TGTGCCAGCGGGCCACTGCCGGGGGGGCTTACAGATACGCAGTATTTT,CASGPLPGGLTDTQYF
TRBD1,TRBJ1-6,TRBV28,-,TGTGCCAGCAGTTCGGGACAGGGGGCAAATTCACCCCTCCACTTT,CASSSGQGANSPLHF
-,TRBJ2-3,TRBV15,many,TGTGCCACCAGCGCGGGACTCCGCACAGATACGCAGTATTTT,CATSAGLRTDTQYF
TRBD1,TRBJ2-1,TRBV20-1,few,TGCAGCCTAATACCGGGACAGGCCCCTAATGAGCAGTTCTTC,CSLIPGQAPNEQFF
-,TRBJ2-2,TRBV6-4,many,TGTGCCAGCAGTGATCCGGGACTCCCGGAAACCGGGGAGCTGTTTTTT,CASSDPGLPETGELFF
-,TRBJ1-1,TRBV20-1,many,TGCAGTGCGTCCGGGACCGGGTACGAAGCTTTCTTT,CSASGTGYEAFF
-,TRBJ2-3,TRBV29-1,many,TGCAGCGTTGACGGCTGGGCAGATACGCAGTATTTT,CSVDGWADTQYF
TRBD1,TRBJ1-4,TRBV5-1,once,TGCGCCAGCAGCTTTTCCGGGACAGCGGATGAAAAACTGTTTTTT,CASSFSGTADEKLFF
TRBD1,TRBJ1-4,TRBV7-9,few,TGTGCCAGCAGCTTTGACAGGGGGAAACTGTTTTTT,CASSFDRGKLFF
-,TRBJ2-3,TRBV20-1,-,TGCAGTGCTAGAGATAGCGGTACTAGCACAGATACGCAGTATTTT,CSARDSGTSTDTQYF
TRBD2,TRBJ2-3,TRBV20-1,many,TGCAGTGCTGGAACCCGACTAGCGGGAGGTACAGATACGCAGTATTTT,CSAGTRLAGGTDTQYF